This T cell receptor beta chain was found in a study of T cells after yellow fever vaccination. Study-level information: Some fractions had low cell numbers, and these were prepared with SMART-Seq v4 Ultra Low Input.

This clonotype was observed a handful of times. No antigen is known for it. The 5'RACE template-switching step produced TCR cDNA and added a universal primer site and UMIs. A single record per CDR3 protein comes from TCRdb applying MiXCR to the 5' RACE reads. Of 300,000 to 450,000 distinct CDR3 sequences listed, about 6% are singletons. Overall study results and limits: Bulk-population clonotypes that are abundant could appear as contaminants in FACS-sorted repertoires. Post-booster samples contained most primary-vaccination clones (just under 98% CD4, roughly 88% CD8).

Deletions cut 4 bases from V and 7 bases from J, with 16 bases between. CDR3 length: 14 amino acids. Here the sequenced sample was PBMCs, taken 5 days after the yellow fever booster vaccination. This rearrangement joins TRBV12-3 or TRBV12-4 to TRBJ1-1; a possible D gene is TRBD1 (6 bases). This sequence originates from a man aged 25 to 40 who received the YFV17D yellow fever vaccine. This chain's CDR3 is CASSSPGHWDEAFF. The DNA of the CDR3 is TGTGCCAGCAGTTCGCCGGGACACTGGGATGAAGCTTTCTTT.